Sequencing of this TCR beta chain was carried out in a study of shared clonotypes between healthy human individuals. For each subset, genomic DNA was distributed in equal portions over several immunoSEQ plates. Assay used: immunoSEQ multiplex PCR; TCRdb lists only in-frame clones, some missing. The data contain about 450,000 clones, roughly 77% of them singletons. Germline CDR1 is MNHNY and CDR2 is SVGAGI (reference sequence). The V end was cut by 5 bases, the J end by 6 bases, with 17 bases between. This CDR3 region has 14 residues. This receptor was obtained from a woman aged 40 to 55 in good health. Some clones in this sample may be carry-over from other donors' samples. This sequence joins TRBV6-6 and TRBJ2-7; maybe TRBD2 (5 bases). Sequenced material: PBMCs. The CDR3 DNA reads TGTGCCAGCAGTCGGAGCGGATCACGCTCCGAGCAGTACTTC. Its protein product is CASSRSGSRSEQYF.